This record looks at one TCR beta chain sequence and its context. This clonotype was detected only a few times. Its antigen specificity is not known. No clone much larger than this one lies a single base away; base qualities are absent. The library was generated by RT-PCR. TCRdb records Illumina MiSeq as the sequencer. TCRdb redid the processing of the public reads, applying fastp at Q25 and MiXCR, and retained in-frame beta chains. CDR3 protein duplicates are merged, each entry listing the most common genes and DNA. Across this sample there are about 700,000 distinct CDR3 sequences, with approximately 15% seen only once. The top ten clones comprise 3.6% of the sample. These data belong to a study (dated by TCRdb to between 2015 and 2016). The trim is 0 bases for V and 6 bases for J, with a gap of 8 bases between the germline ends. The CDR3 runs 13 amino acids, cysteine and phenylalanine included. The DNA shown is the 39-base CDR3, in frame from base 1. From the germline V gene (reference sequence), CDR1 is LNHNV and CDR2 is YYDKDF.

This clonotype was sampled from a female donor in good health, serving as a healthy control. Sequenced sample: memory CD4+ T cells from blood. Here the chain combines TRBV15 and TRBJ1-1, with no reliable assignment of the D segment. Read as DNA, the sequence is TGTGCCACCAGCAGAGATTGGGTCTCTGAAGCTTTCTTT. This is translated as CATSRDWVSEAFF.